This TCR beta chain originates from a study of human thymus T cells. The germline V gene encodes CDR1 LGHNA and CDR2 YNFKEQ. The CDR3 spans 14 residues. The V end lost 4 bases, the J end lost 4 bases, and 11 bases lay between the germline ends. Among the donors, all were healthy Finnish infants having corrective surgery for congenital heart defects. Half of the eight donors gave roughly 0.5-1 mL blood during surgery. No fixed cell number was used; all available blood leukocytes supplied DNA. The repertoire was sequenced with immunoSEQ multiplex PCR; TCRdb's copy has only in-frame clones and lacks some. The sample has roughly 60,000 clones; about 93% are singletons. In the case of this clone: What it binds is not known.

The study's findings and limits: Gene usage (both V and J) appeared biased in thymic and blood repertoires.

The sequence derives from a boy younger than two with a congenital heart defect but otherwise immunologically healthy. This rearrangement joins TRBV4-2 to TRBJ2-1; D call uncertain. The sequenced sample consisted of blood. CDR3 nucleotides: TGTGCCAGCAGCCCGTACGGTGATTACAATGAGCAGTTCTTC. Amino acid sequence: CASSPYGDYNEQFF.